The subject of this entry is one T cell receptor beta chain. This entry comes from a study of blood T cell repertoires in COVID-19. TCRdb's copy holds only in-frame clones and misses some; the assay was immunoSEQ multiplex PCR. Of about 71,000 clones in the sample, nearly 90% were seen once. With 10 bases removed from V and 0 bases from J, the gap between germline ends came to 13 bases. Germline CDR1 and CDR2: MGHDK and SYGVNS. CDR3 length: 13 amino acids. This sequence originates from a man aged 45-65 years with active COVID-19. Sequencing used peripheral blood. This chain joins TRBV25-1 and TRBJ2-7; a weak D match, TRBD1 (6 bases). For the CDR3, the DNA is TGTGCCATTTCGACAGGAAACTCCTACGAGCAGTACTTC. This encodes CAISTGNSYEQYF.